This T cell receptor (beta chain) was obtained from a study of cytomegalovirus exposure and HLA in healthy donors. General study findings and limits: With later analysis, a missense DCLRE1C variant became linked to TCR beta V- and J-gene trimming. Diagnosis of cytomegalovirus status made by the classifier reportedly showed high specificity and sensitivity. TRBV6-2, TRBV6-3 and some other V segments were unresolvable in 87-base-pair reads.

The CDR3 has 16 residues. Germline V gene data show CDR1 as SGHDT and CDR2 as YYEEEE. Unmatched junction bases numbered 8, after V lost 4 bases and J lost 2 bases. In the case of this clone: Its antigen is not identified.

The PCR employed 60 Vbeta primers together with 13 Jbeta primers. The data were produced by immunoSEQ multiplex PCR, yet TCRdb's version contains in-frame clones alone and is incomplete. Found here are about 110,000 clones, over 60% of them singletons; the top ten hold around 1.3%. The material sequenced was PBMCs. The sequence came from a woman in her 30s in good health and CMV-seronegative. The chain has TRBV5-6 and TRBJ2-2; 7 bases are shared with TRBD1. CDR3 protein: CASSGRDRFNTGELFF. The DNA of the CDR3 is TGTGCCAGCAGCGGCCGGGACAGATTTAACACCGGGGAGCTGTTTTTT.